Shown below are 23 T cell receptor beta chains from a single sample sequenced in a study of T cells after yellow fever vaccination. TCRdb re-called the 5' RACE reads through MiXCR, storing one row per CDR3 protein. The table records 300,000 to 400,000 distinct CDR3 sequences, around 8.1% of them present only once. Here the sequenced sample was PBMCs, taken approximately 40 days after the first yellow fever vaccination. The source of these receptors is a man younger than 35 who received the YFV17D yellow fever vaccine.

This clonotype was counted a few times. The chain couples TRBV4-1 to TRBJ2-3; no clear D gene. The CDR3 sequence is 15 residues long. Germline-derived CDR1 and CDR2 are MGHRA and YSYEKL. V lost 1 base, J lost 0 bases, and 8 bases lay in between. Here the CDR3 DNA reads TGCGCCAGCAGCCAAGGACGAAGGAGCACAGATACGCAGTATTTT. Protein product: CASSQGRRSTDTQYF.

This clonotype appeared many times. CDR3 sequence reads: CASSSRTGNYGYTF. In DNA form, the CDR3 reads TGTGCCAGCAGCTCCAGGACAGGGAACTATGGCTACACCTTC. The chain has TRBV7-2 and TRBJ1-2, with 8 bases that match TRBD1. J gave up 2 bases and V 4 bases, and 3 bases lay outside the gene matches. Germline V gives CDR1 SGHTA, CDR2 FQGNSA. The CDR3 length is 14 residues.

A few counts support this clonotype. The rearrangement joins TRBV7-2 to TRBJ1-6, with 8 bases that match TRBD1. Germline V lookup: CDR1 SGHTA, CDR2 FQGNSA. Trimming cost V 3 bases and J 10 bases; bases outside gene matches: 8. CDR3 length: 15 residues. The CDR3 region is CASSLGGTGESPLHF. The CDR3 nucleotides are TGTGCCAGCAGCTTGGGGGGGACAGGAGAGTCACCCCTCCACTTT.

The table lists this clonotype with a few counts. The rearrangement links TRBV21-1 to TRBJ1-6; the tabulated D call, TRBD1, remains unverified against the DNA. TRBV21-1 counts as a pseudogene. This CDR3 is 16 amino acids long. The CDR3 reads CASSKVIGQVDSPLHF. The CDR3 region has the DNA TGTGCCAGCAGCAAAGTGATTGGACAGGTGGATTCACCCCTCCACTTT.

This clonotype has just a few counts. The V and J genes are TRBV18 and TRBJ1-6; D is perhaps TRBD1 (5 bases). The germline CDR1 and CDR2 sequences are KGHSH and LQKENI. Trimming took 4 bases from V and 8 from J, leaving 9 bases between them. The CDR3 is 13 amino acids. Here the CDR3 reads CASSQGLDSPLHF. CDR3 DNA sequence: TGTGCCAGCTCACAGGGACTTGATTCACCCCTCCACTTT.

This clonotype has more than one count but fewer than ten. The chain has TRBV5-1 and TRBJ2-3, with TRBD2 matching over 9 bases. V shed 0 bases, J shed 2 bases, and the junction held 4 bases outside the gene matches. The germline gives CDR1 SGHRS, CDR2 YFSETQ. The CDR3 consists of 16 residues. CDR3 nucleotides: TGCGCCAGCAGCTTGGTGCGCGGGGGGGACACAGATACGCAGTATTTT. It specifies CASSLVRGGDTDTQYF.

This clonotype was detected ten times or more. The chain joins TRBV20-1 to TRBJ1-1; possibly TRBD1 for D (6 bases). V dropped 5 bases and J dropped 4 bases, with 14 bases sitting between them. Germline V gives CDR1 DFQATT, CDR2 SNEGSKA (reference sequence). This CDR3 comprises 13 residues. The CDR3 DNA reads TGCAGTGCTTATAACACAGGGACCACTGAAGCTTTCTTT. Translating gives CSAYNTGTTEAFF.

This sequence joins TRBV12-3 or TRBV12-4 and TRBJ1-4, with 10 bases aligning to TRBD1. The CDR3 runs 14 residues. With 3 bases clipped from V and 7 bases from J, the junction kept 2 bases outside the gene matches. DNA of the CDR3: TGTGCCAGCAGTTTCGGGACAGGGGTTGAAAAACTGTTTTTT. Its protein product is CASSFGTGVEKLFF.

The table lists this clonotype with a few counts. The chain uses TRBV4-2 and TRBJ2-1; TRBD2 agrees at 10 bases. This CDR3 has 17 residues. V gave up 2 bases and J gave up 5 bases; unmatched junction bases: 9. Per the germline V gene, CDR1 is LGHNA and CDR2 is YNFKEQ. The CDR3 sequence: CASSQLIRSGGDNEQFF. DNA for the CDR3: TGTGCCAGCAGCCAACTAATTAGGAGCGGGGGGGACAATGAGCAGTTCTTC.

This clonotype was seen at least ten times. This CDR3 reads CASSLNPAGGPNTQYF. In DNA, the CDR3 is TGTGCCAGCAGTTTAAATCCAGCGGGGGGGCCAAATACGCAGTATTTT. The chain uses TRBV27 and TRBJ2-3, with 10 bases identical to TRBD2. The CDR3 consists of 16 residues. Per the germline V gene, CDR1 is MNHEY and CDR2 is SMNVEV (reference sequence). V trimming: 2 bases; J trimming: 7 bases; junction bases outside the gene matches: 9.

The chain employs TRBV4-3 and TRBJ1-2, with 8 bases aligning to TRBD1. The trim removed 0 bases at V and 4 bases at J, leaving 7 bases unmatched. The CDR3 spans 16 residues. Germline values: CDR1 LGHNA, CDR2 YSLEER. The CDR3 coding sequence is TGCGCCAGCAGCCAAGAACCCGTTGGGACAGGCTATGGCTACACCTTC. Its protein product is CASSQEPVGTGYGYTF.

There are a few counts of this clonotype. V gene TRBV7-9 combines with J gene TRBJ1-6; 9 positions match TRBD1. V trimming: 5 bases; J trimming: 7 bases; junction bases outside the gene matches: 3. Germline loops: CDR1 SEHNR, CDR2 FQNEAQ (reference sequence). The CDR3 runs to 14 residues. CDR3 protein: CASSRGTGNSPLHF. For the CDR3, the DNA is TGTGCCAGCAGCCGAGGGACAGGGAATTCACCCCTCCACTTT.

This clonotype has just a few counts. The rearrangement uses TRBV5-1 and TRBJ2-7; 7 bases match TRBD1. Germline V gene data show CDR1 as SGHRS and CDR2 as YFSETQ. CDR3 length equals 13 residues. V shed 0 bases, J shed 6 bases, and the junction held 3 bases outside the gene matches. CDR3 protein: CASSLGQGSEQYV. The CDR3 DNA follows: TGCGCCAGCAGCTTGGGACAGGGTTCCGAGCAGTACGTC.

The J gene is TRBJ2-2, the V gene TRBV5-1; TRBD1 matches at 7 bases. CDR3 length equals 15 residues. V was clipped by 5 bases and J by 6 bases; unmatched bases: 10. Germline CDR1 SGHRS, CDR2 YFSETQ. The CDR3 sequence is CASRSYRGGAGELFF. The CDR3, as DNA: TGCGCCAGCAGAAGTTACAGGGGCGGTGCCGGGGAGCTGTTTTTT. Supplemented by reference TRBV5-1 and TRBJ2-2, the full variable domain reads KAGVTQTPRYLIKTRGQQVTLSCSPISGHRSVSWYQQTPGQGLQFLFEYFSETQRNKGNFPGRFSGRQFSNSRSEMNVSTLELGDSALYLCASRSYRGGAGELFFGEGSRLTVL.

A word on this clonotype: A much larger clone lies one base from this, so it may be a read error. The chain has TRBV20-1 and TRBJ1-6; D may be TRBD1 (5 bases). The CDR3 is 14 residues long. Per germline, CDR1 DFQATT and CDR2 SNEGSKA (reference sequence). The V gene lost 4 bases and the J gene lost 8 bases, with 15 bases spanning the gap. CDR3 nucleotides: TGCAGTGCTATAGATCCCGGGGCGGATTCACCCCTCCACTTT. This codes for CSAIDPGADSPLHF.

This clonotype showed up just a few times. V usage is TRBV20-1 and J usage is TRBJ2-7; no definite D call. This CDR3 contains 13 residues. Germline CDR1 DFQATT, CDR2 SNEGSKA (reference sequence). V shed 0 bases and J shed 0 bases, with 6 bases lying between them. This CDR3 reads CSAREVSSYEQYF. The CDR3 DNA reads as TGCAGTGCTAGAGAGGTGAGCTCCTACGAGCAGTACTTC.

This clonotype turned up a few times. The CDR3 DNA follows: TGCGCCAGCAGCCTGGGACTAGCGGCCAGCTACAATGAGCAGTTCTTC. It specifies CASSLGLAASYNEQFF. The chain links TRBV5-1 to TRBJ2-1; 11 bases fit TRBD2. The trim removed 4 bases at V and 3 bases at J, leaving 6 bases unmatched. Per the germline V gene, CDR1 is SGHRS and CDR2 is YFSETQ. The CDR3 runs 16 residues.

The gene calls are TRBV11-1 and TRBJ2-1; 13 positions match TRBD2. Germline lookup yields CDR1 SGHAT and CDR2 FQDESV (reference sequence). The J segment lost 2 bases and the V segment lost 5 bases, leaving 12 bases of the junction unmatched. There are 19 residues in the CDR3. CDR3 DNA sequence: TGTGCCAGCAGCCCTAGAGGGACTAGCGGGGCCGTACCCTACAATGAGCAGTTCTTC. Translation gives CASSPRGTSGAVPYNEQFF. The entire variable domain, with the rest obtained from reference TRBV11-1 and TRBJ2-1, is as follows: EAEVAQSPRYKITEKSQAVAFWCDPISGHATLYWYRQILGQGPELLVQFQDESVVDDSQLPKDRFSAERLKGVDSTLKIQPAELGDSAMYLCASSPRGTSGAVPYNEQFFGPGTRLTVL.

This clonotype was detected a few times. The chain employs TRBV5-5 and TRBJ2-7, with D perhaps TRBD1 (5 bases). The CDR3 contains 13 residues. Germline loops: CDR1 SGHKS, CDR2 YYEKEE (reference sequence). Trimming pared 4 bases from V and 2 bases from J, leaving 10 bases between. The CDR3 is CASSRGGTYEQYV. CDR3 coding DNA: TGTGCCAGCAGCAGGGGTGGGACCTACGAGCAGTACGTC.

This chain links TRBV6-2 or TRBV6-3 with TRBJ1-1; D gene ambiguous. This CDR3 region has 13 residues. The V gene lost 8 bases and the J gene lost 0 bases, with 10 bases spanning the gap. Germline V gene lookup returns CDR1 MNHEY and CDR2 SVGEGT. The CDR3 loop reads CASYRTLNTEAFF. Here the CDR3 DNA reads TGTGCCAGCTATCGGACCTTGAACACTGAAGCTTTCTTT.

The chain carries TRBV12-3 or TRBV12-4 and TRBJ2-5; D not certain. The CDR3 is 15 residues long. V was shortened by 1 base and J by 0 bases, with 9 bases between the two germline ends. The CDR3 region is CASSLGLRHQETQYF. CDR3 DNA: TGTGCCAGCAGTTTAGGCCTGAGGCACCAAGAGACCCAGTACTTC.

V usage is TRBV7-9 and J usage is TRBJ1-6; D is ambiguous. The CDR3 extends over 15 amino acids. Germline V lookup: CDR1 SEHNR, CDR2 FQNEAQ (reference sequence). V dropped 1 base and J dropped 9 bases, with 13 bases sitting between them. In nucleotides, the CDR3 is TGTGCCAGCAGCTTAGAGTCGGGTTTCACTTCACCCCTCCACTTT. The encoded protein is CASSLESGFTSPLHF.

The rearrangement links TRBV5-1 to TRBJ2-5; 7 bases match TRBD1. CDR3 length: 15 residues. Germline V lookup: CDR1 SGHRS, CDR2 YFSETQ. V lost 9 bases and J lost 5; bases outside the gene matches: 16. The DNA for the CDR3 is TGCGCCACCCCCAGGGGGTGGACCCTTGTTGAGACCCAGTACTTC. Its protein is CATPRGWTLVETQYF.